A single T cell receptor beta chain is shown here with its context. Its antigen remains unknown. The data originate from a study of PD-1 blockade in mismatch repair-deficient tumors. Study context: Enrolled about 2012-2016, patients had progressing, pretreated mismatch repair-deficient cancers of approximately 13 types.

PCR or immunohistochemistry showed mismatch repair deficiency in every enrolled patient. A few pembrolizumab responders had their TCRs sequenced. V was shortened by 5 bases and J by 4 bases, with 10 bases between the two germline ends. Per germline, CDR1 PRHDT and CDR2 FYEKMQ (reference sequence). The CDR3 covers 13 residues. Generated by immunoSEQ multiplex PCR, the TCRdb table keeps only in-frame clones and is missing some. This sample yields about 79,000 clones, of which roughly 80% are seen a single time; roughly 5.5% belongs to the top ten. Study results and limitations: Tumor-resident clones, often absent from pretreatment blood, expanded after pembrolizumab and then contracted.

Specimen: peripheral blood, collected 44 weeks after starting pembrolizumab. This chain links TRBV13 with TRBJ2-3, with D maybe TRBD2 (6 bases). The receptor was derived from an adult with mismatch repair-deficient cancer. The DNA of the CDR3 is TGTGCCAGCAGCCGGACGGGGGCAGATACGCAGTATTTT. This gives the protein CASSRTGADTQYF.